Listed here are 15 T cell receptor beta chains from one sample, sequenced in a study of blood T cell repertoires in COVID-19. Assay used: immunoSEQ multiplex PCR; TCRdb lists only in-frame clones, some missing. The sample lists about 180,000 clones, about 80% occurring once. Sequencing was carried out using peripheral blood. These receptor sequences come from a human donor in a cohort sampled during active COVID-19.

CDR3 sequence: CASSPRTSGGASYNEQFF. The CDR3 DNA is TGTGCCAGCAGCCCCAGGACTAGCGGGGGTGCCTCCTACAATGAGCAGTTCTTC. The chain employs TRBV7-9 and TRBJ2-1; 13 nucleotides line up with TRBD2. V dropped 5 bases and J dropped 0; count of bases not matched to a gene: 7. There are 18 residues in the CDR3. Germline assignment: CDR1 SEHNR and CDR2 FQNEAQ (reference sequence).

This clone was found once. J is TRBJ1-4 and V is TRBV15; 7 nucleotides agree with TRBD1. V was clipped by 4 bases and J by 8 bases; unmatched bases: 13. The germline gives CDR1 LNHNV, CDR2 YYDKDF (reference sequence). CDR3 length: 16 amino acids. The CDR3 sequence: CATSTSQGDFQEKLFF. Here the CDR3 DNA reads TGTGCCACCAGCACCAGCCAGGGGGATTTTCAGGAAAAACTGTTTTTT.

This chain connects TRBV6-5 to TRBJ1-6, with 7 bases identical to TRBD1. The germline CDR1 and CDR2 sequences are MNHEY and SVGAGI. The CDR3 contains 14 residues. V lost 5 bases, J lost 6 bases, and 4 bases stayed unmatched. The CDR3 region has the DNA TGTGCCAGCAGTCCTCGGGACAGTAATTCACCCCTCCACTTT. Amino acid sequence: CASSPRDSNSPLHF.

Comments on this clone: The junction departs from the called germline gene at one end, perhaps through a read error. This chain joins TRBV6-1 and TRBJ2-2; D is perhaps TRBD1 (6 bases). This CDR3 comprises 12 residues. Germline V lookup: CDR1 MNHNS, CDR2 SASEGT. The CDR3 region is CASGDRTGELFF. The CDR3 coding sequence is TGTGCCAGCGGTGACAGGACCGGGGAGCTGTTTTTT.

In regard to this clone: Other DNA sequences in the same sample also yield this CDR3. The chain has TRBV5-4 and TRBJ1-2; the match to TRBD1 covers 7 bases. CDR3 length: 13 amino acids. V lost 4 bases to trimming and J lost 5 bases; unmatched junction nucleotides: 5. Germline values: CDR1 SGHNT, CDR2 YYREEE (reference sequence). CDR3 region: CASSPDRDYGYTF. The DNA of the CDR3 is TGTGCCAGCAGCCCAGACAGGGATTATGGCTACACCTTC.

The gene calls are TRBV10-3 and TRBJ2-2; 7 bases fit TRBD1. CDR3 size: 15 residues. The V gene's germline CDR1 is ENHRY and CDR2 SYGVKD. V was clipped by 10 bases and J by 4 bases; unmatched bases: 12. The CDR3 DNA reads TGTGCCACCGAGGACAGGCCAGCCCCCACCGGGGAGCTGTTTTTT. It encodes CATEDRPAPTGELFF.

This clone was recorded only once. V and J are TRBV2 and TRBJ1-2, with D possibly being TRBD1 (5 bases). From germline, CDR1 is SNHLY and CDR2 FYNNEI. Trimming cost V 6 bases and J 4 bases, with 21 bases left between them. The CDR3 length is 16 residues. The CDR3 spells CASSEPPGRALYGYTF. The CDR3 nucleotides are TGTGCCAGCAGCGAACCCCCCGGCAGGGCCCTCTATGGCTACACCTTC.

This chain connects TRBV6-1 to TRBJ1-1; D unresolved. Per germline, CDR1 MNHNS and CDR2 SASEGT. The CDR3 covers 15 residues. V lost 3 bases, J lost 0 bases, and 11 bases lay in between. The CDR3 DNA is TGTGCCAGCAGTGAGACTCCGGGTATGAACACTGAAGCTTTCTTT. Its protein product is CASSETPGMNTEAFF.

V usage is TRBV11-2 and J usage is TRBJ2-2; a weak D match, TRBD1 (6 bases). The CDR3 consists of 15 residues. Germline lookup yields CDR1 SGHAT and CDR2 FQNNGV. The V gene lost 3 bases and the J gene lost 4 bases, with 12 bases spanning the gap. The chain's CDR3 is CASSFGTLVTGELFF. CDR3 bases: TGTGCCAGCAGCTTCGGGACACTGGTCACCGGGGAGCTGTTTTTT.

Concerning this clone: Compared with germline, one end of the junction differs, possibly owing to a read error. The chain recombines TRBV12-3 or TRBV12-4 with TRBJ2-4; no clear D gene. The CDR3 length is 12 residues. CDR3 bases: TGTGCCAGCAGTCTAGCCAAAAACATTCAGTACTTC. This translates into CASSLAKNIQYF.

The CDR3 DNA reads TGTGCCAGCTCCCTCAGCCGCGGTGGCTACACCTTC. Amino acids: CASSLSRGGYTF. The chain joins TRBV18 to TRBJ1-2; D uncertain. This CDR3 contains 12 residues. V gave up 6 bases and J gave up 7 bases, with 12 bases separating them. CDR1 is KGHSH, CDR2 LQKENI, per germline.

This clone has just a few counts. The genes are TRBV2 and TRBJ1-5, with 7 bases matching TRBD1. The CDR3 sequence is 16 residues long. V was pared by 3 bases and J by 4 bases, with 9 bases of the junction left unmatched. Germline V CDR1 and CDR2: SNHLY, FYNNEI. CDR3 sequence (DNA): TGTGCCAGCAGTGAGGGGACAGTGAATTGGAATCAGCCCCAGCATTTT. This encodes CASSEGTVNWNQPQHF.

The chain links TRBV5-6 to TRBJ2-7; a weak D match, TRBD2 (6 bases). The CDR3 is 13 residues long. Germline-derived CDR1 and CDR2 are SGHDT and YYEEEE. The V end lost 3 bases, the J end lost 9 bases, and 16 bases lay between the germline ends. The CDR3 spells CASSSSGGARQYF. The CDR3 DNA is TGTGCCAGCAGCTCGAGCGGAGGGGCACGGCAGTACTTC.

This sequence joins TRBV6-7 and TRBJ1-1, with unresolved D. TRBV6-7 is filed as an ORF, its function uncertain. CDR3 size: 16 residues. The germline V and J ends were trimmed by 4 bases and 1 base, with 16 bases remaining between them. CDR3 in amino acids: CASSLGSWVENTEAFF. The CDR3, as DNA: TGTGCCAGCAGTTTGGGGAGTTGGGTAGAGAACACTGAAGCTTTCTTT.

The table lists this clone with a few counts. The J gene is TRBJ1-1, the V gene TRBV5-1; D is perhaps TRBD1 (6 bases). CDR3 length: 14 residues. CDR1 SGHRS and CDR2 YFSETQ come from the germline V gene. Trimming took off 6 bases at V and 1 base at J, with 13 bases between the two ends. CDR3 nucleotides: TGCGCCAGCAATGTCGGGACACCGAACACTGAAGCTTTCTTT. This encodes CASNVGTPNTEAFF.